Each of the 4 T cell receptor beta chains below was sequenced from the same sample in a study of T cell responses to AZD1222 COVID-19 vaccine (dated by TCRdb to the early 2020s). The sample's time point label is to be understood as: about 28 days (+/-7) after the second vaccine dose. Libraries were constructed by the immunoSEQ multiplex PCR assay. Imported from immuneACCESS, the table was reduced by TCRdb to in-frame sequences with V and J called. These copies leave out some clones; in studies compared against another copy, an unresolved V gene accounts for under half, and the cause of the remainder is not known. This sample lists about 94,000 clones; 88% were detected once. Clones ranked in the top ten supply 12% of the sample. Sample: peripheral blood, taken 28 days after the second AZD1222 dose. The receptors were sampled from an adult who received the AZD1222 COVID-19 vaccine.

This clone was observed a single time. J is TRBJ1-6 and V is TRBV15, with no clear D. V was trimmed by 1 base and J by 0 bases, leaving 7 bases between them. Germline values: CDR1 LNHNV, CDR2 YYDKDF (reference sequence). The CDR3 is 16 residues long. The CDR3 region is CATSRVLSSYNSPLHF. The CDR3, as DNA: TGTGCCACCAGCAGAGTTCTGAGCTCCTATAATTCACCCCTCCACTTT.

This rearrangement joins TRBV7-8 to TRBJ1-1; D remains unclear. V was clipped by 1 base and J by 4 bases, with 10 bases between them. Germline V gene sequence: CDR1 SGHVS, CDR2 FQNEAQ. CDR3 length: 14 amino acids. CDR3 nucleotides: TGTGCCAGCAGCTTAGTTCCGGGTGGCACTGAAGCTTTCTTT. This codes for CASSLVPGGTEAFF.

V usage is TRBV19 and J usage is TRBJ1-4, with no clear D. The CDR3 length is 13 residues. V was cut by 6 bases and J by 5 bases, with 10 bases left in between. Germline-derived CDR1 and CDR2 are LNHDA and SQIVND (reference sequence). For the CDR3, the DNA is TGTGCCAGTAGGACGATCCCAAATGAAAAACTGTTTTTT. Amino acid sequence: CASRTIPNEKLFF.

The chain recombines TRBV19 with TRBJ2-7; perhaps TRBD2 as D (5 bases). Germline lookup yields CDR1 LNHDA and CDR2 SQIVND (reference sequence). Trimming stripped 9 bases from V and 2 bases from J, with 14 bases between. The CDR3 length is 13 residues. As DNA, the CDR3 is TGTGCCAGCCACGCGTCCGGGGCCTACGAGCAGTACTTC. Translated, it gives CASHASGAYEQYF.